The T cell receptor (beta chain) described here comes from a study of graft-versus-host responses after intestinal transplantation. Across the study: Grafts that recipients had were multivisceral, liver-intestinal, or isolated intestinal transplants. Every transplant recipient was induced with anti-thymocyte globulin, then maintained on tacrolimus and steroids for around 3 years. The study, taken as a whole, reports: Researchers found GvH clones in recipient marrow, and some showed up first in ileum or blood. Maximum circulating GvH clone levels tracked with early post-transplant HvG decreases.

Sequenced by immunoSEQ multiplex PCR; TCRdb stores in-frame clones only, minus some. The table has 140,000 or so clones, roughly 91% seen once. This CDR3 comprises 16 residues. Germline lookup yields CDR1 SGHRS and CDR2 YFSETQ. V dropped 4 bases and J dropped 7; count of bases not matched to a gene: 12. As to this clone: Its antigen is undetermined.

This chain connects TRBV5-1 to TRBJ1-5, with TRBD1 matching 9 bases. The sequence was obtained from a human donor who received an intestinal transplant. The sample here was unstimulated CD4+ T cells sorted from spleen or lymph node cells, taken before intestinal transplant. CDR3 bases: TGCGCCAGCAGCCCCGGACAGGGGATGTTACACCAGCCCCAGCATTTT. As protein: CASSPGQGMLHQPQHF. The full variable domain, rest sourced from reference TRBV5-1 and TRBJ1-5, is KAGVTQTPRYLIKTRGQQVTLSCSPISGHRSVSWYQQTPGQGLQFLFEYFSETQRNKGNFPGRFSGRQFSNSRSEMNVSTLELGDSALYLCASSPGQGMLHQPQHFGDGTRLSIL.